This TCR beta chain was profiled in a study of CD4 T cells in relation to SARS-CoV-2 and coronaviruses (dated by TCRdb to about 2021). As for the study more broadly: A median age of 38.5 years, with a range of about 21 to 80 years, was recorded for the full convalescent cohort of 12 patients. The Adaptive Biotechnologies TCR-sequencing kit was used for samples from a few pre-COVID donors and for the naive versus memory experiments, whereas the other data were Illumina-based. Of the 12 convalescent patients, 8 were male and 4 were female, and two of the subjects were Hispanic. HLA restriction was mapped for shared crossreactive spike epitopes using patient-derived lymphoblastoid cell lines. For other donors in the study, expansion assays were sequenced with a different, Illumina-based TCR-beta assay. At the level of individual TCR clonotypes, the study measured memory CD4+ T cell crossreactivity between SARS-CoV-2 spike protein and common cold coronavirus spike proteins. On the study overall, not on this receptor specifically: In about 60% of donors, memory CD4+ clonotypes turned up that crossrecognized SARS-CoV-2 and at least one common cold coronavirus spike. Sequencing naive versus memory cells indicated that the assay picks up memory recall responses, not primary responses primed during culture. Since the crossreactivity analysis centred on spike protein, crossreactivity against other viral proteins was not assessed. Significantly weaker SARS-CoV-2-driven expansion was shown by crossreactive clones than by monoreactive clones, consistent with antigenic imprinting. No donor contributed both pre-pandemic and post-infection samples, which limited tracing the source of pre-existing responses. The study was limited by small numbers of patients and tested TCRs.

For this clone: Its recognized antigen is unknown. The sample holds no much larger clone one base away, and base qualities are not on file.

Deep-resolution immunoSEQ TCR-beta sequencing was performed on DNA from uncultured naive and memory CD4+ T cells. Under the source paper's analysis protocol: During preprocessing, nonproductive sequences were discarded, as were any CDR3s that did not begin with C, did not end with F or W, or were shorter than 7 amino acids. Cultured and uncultured naive and memory CD4+ repertoires were searched for previously identified spike- and CEF-reactive CDR3s. CDR3 homology was quantified as pairwise Levenshtein distance, calculated with the stringdist R package after three terminal residues were trimmed from each end. TCRdb retrieved this table from immuneACCESS and kept in-frame rearrangements only. Not all clones are present; in checked studies, unresolved V genes account for under half, and no reason is known for the remainder. V and J calls and clone size follow that table, whereas D and trimming were derived from the DNA. Present in this sample are about 56,000 clones, under 95% of which were seen just once. The ten largest account for about 0.4% of the sample.

Relative to germline, V is 9 bases shorter and J is 0 bases shorter, with 15 bases between their ends. Taken from the germline V gene, the CDR1 and CDR2 loops are MGHDK and SYGVNS. Its CDR3 holds 15 amino acids, cysteine through phenylalanine. Only the CDR3 portion is preserved as DNA: 45 bases, with reading frame beginning at the first base. To separate naive from memory CD4+ T cells, cryopreserved PBMCs first underwent CD4 enrichment and then EasySep naive CD4+ T cell enrichment. Ficoll-Paque PLUS gradient centrifugation was used to isolate PBMCs from either whole blood or leukapheresis product. PBMCs were either cryopreserved at -140 degrees C or used fresh in the expansion assay. The QIAamp Micro DNA Kit was used to extract genomic DNA from the CD4+ T cells.

The sequence is built from TRBV25-1 and TRBJ2-1; the D region possibly corresponds to TRBD2 (6 bases align). The TCR comes from an adult with COVID-19. The sample was naive CD4+ T cells from PBMCs. Explained via the paper, the cell subset or site label denotes: naive CD4+ T cells isolated by negative enrichment. The DNA sequence follows: TGTGCCAGTACTGGGGAGGCAAGCTCCTACAATGAGCAGTTCTTC. This encodes CASTGEASSYNEQFF.